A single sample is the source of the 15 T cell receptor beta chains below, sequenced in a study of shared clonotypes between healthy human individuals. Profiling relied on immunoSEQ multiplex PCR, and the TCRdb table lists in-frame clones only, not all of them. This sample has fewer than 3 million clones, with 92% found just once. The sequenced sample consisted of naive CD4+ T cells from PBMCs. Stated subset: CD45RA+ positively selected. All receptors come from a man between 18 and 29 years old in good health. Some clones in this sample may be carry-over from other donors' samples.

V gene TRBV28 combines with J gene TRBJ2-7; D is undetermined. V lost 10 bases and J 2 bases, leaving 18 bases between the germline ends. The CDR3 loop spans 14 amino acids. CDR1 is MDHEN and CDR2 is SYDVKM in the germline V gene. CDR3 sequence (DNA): TGTGCCACTACCAGTCCGGGCAGTACCTACGAGCAGTACTTC. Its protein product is CATTSPGSTYEQYF.

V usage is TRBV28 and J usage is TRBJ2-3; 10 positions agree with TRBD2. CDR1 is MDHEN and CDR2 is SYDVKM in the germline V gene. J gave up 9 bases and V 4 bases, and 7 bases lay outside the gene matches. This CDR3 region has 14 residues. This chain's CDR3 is CASSSSGSVYTQYF. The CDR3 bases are TGTGCCAGCAGTTCTAGCGGGAGCGTTTACACGCAGTATTTT.

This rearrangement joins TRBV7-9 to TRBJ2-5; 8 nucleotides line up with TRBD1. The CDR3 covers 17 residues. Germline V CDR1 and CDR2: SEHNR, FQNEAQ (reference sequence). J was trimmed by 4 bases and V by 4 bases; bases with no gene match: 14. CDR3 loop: CASSSGQDTFQGETQYF. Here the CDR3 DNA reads TGTGCCAGCAGCTCGGGACAGGACACCTTCCAGGGAGAGACCCAGTACTTC.

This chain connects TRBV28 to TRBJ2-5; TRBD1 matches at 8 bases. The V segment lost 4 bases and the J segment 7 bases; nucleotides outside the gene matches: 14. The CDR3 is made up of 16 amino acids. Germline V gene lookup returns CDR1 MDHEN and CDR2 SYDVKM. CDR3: CASSSTLGQASGTQYF. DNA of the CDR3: TGTGCCAGCAGTTCCACCTTGGGACAGGCCTCGGGGACCCAGTACTTC.

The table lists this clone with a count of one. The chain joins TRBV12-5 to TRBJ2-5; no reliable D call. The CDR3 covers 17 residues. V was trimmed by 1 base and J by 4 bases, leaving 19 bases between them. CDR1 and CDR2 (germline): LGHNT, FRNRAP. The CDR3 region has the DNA TGTGCTAGTGGTTTGGGGGCTGCCATCTCGGGCGTAGAGACCCAGTACTTC. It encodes CASGLGAAISGVETQYF.

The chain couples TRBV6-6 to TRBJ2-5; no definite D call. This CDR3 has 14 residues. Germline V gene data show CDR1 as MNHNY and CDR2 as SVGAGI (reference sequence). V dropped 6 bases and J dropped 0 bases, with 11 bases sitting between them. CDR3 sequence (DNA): TGTGCCAGCAGGTCCCGGTGGGACCAAGAGACCCAGTACTTC. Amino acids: CASRSRWDQETQYF.

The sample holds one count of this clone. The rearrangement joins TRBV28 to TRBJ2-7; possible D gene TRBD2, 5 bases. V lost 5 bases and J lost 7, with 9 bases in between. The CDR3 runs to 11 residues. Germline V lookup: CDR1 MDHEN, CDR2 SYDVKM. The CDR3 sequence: CASSTQREQYF. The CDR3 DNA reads TGTGCCAGCAGTACCCAGCGGGAGCAGTACTTC.

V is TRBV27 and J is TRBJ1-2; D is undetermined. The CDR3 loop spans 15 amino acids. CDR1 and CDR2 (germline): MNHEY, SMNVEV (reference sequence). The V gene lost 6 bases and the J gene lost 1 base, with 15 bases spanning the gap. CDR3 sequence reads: CASSRPSLHNYGYTF. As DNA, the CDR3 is TGTGCCAGCAGCCGCCCCAGCCTTCATAACTATGGCTACACCTTC.

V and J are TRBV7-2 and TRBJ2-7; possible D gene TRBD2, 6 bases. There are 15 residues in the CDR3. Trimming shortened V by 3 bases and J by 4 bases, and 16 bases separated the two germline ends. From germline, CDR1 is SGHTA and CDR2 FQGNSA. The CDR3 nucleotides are TGTGCCAGCAGCTTTTTGCGGGACCCGAGGTACGAGCAGTACTTC. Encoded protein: CASSFLRDPRYEQYF.

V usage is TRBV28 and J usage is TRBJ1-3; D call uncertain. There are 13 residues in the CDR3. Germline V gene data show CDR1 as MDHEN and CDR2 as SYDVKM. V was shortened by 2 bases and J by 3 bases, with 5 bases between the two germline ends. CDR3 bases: TGTGCCAGCAGTTTAACCTATGGAAACACCATATATTTT. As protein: CASSLTYGNTIYF.

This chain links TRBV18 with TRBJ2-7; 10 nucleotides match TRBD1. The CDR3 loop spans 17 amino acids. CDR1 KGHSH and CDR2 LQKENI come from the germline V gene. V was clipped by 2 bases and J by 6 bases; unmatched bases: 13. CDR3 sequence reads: CASSPIVTGGQFGEQYF. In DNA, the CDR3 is TGTGCCAGCTCACCAATAGTGACAGGGGGCCAGTTTGGCGAGCAGTACTTC.

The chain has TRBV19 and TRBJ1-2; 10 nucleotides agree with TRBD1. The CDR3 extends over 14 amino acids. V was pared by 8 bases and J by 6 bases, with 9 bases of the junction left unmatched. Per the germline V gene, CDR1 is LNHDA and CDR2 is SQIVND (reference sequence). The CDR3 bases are TGTGCCAGTGACCCCCGGGACAGGGGCAATGGCTACACCTTC. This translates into CASDPRDRGNGYTF.

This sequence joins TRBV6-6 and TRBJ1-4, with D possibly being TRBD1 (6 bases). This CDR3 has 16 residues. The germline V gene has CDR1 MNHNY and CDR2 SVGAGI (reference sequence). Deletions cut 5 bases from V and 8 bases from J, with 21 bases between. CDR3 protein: CASSIRMRGLGEKLFF. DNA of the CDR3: TGTGCCAGCAGTATAAGGATGAGGGGGTTAGGGGAAAAACTGTTTTTT.

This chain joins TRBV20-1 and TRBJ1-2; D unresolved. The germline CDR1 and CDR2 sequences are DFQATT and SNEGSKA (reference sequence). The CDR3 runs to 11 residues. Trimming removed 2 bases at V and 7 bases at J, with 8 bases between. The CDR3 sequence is CSARPSSGYTF. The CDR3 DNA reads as TGCAGTGCTAGACCCAGCAGTGGCTACACCTTC.

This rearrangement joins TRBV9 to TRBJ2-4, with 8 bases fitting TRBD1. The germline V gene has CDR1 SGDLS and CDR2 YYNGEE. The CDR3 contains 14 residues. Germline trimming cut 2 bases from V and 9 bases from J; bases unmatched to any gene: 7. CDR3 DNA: TGTGCCAGCAGCGTTTCGGACAGGGTAGGCATTCAGTACTTC. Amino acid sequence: CASSVSDRVGIQYF.